This TCR beta chain was recovered during a study of radiation and T cells in renal cell carcinoma. CDR1 SEHNR and CDR2 FQNEAQ come from the germline V gene (reference sequence). The CDR3 spans 15 residues. V lost 5 bases to trimming and J lost 7 bases, with 20 bases between them. Libraries were prepared by immunoSEQ multiplex PCR; TCRdb keeps only in-frame clonotypes and omits some of them. The data hold 140,000 to 150,000 clones, with around 88% observed a single time. General observations from the study: Pretreatment tumor biopsies were lacking, so baseline clonotypes are unknown. In blood, top tumor clones expanded by 2 weeks, shrinking by 4.

As for this clone: Its specificity is not known.

Time point defined: blood 4 weeks post-SBRT, at nephrectomy. Treatment noted: 15 Gy SBRT to primary tumor, nephrectomy 4 weeks later. Radiation-treated patients gave blood at baseline, week 2 and week 4. The patient's renal cell carcinoma had clear cell pathology. Material: blood, obtained from a patient whose treatment included radiotherapy and nephrectomy. The chain couples TRBV7-9 to TRBJ1-2, with D unresolved. This sequence originates from a woman between 50 and 59 years old with renal cell carcinoma. CDR3 nucleotide sequence: TGTGCCAGCAGCCGATATGTAGGGCGCCCCCTTGGCTACACCTTC. Its protein product is CASSRYVGRPLGYTF. The variable domain in full, with the rest retrieved from reference TRBV7-9 and TRBJ1-2, is DTGVSQNPRHKITKRGQNVTFRCDPISEHNRLYWYRQTLGQGPEFLTYFQNEAQLEKSRLLSDRFSAERPKGSFSTLEIQRTEQGDSAMYLCASSRYVGRPLGYTFGSGTRLTVV.